A single sample gave rise to the 8 T cell receptor beta chains below, sequenced in a study of blood T cell repertoires in COVID-19. The table came from immunoSEQ multiplex PCR; TCRdb's copy has only in-frame clones and leaves some out. The sample has 150,000 to 200,000 clones; about four fifths are singletons. Specimen: peripheral blood. The origin of the receptors is a man in his 70s who had recovered from COVID-19.

The chain is built from TRBV4-2 and TRBJ2-7, with D possibly matching TRBD1 (5 bases). This CDR3 comprises 16 residues. CDR1 is LGHNA and CDR2 is YNFKEQ in the germline V gene. V was trimmed by 0 bases and J by 4 bases, leaving 16 bases between them. The CDR3 nucleotides read TGTGCCAGCAGCCAAGAAGGGGTATCCCCTGGGTACGAGCAGTACTTC. The encoded protein is CASSQEGVSPGYEQYF.

This clone showed up just once. The DNA of the CDR3 is TGTGCCAGCAGTCGAACAGATTCCCCTGAAGCTTTCTTT. Its protein is CASSRTDSPEAFF. The V call is TRBV11-2, the J call TRBJ1-1; no clear D gene. CDR1 and CDR2 (germline): SGHAT, FQNNGV. CDR3 length equals 13 residues. Deletions cut 6 bases from V and 6 bases from J, with 14 bases between.

The rearrangement joins TRBV5-7 to TRBJ2-7, with 13 bases fitting TRBD2. TRBV5-7 is flagged as an ORF with uncertain function. The ends lost 2 bases at V and 4 bases at J; junction bases unmatched: 9. The CDR3 contains 17 residues. The CDR3 DNA sequence: TGTGCCAGCAGCTTTTGCGGACTAGCGGGAGTTTGGTACGAGCAGTACTTC. It specifies CASSFCGLAGVWYEQYF.

The rearrangement links TRBV6-5 to TRBJ2-7; tentatively, D is TRBD2 (6 bases). Trimming pared 6 bases from V and 6 bases from J, leaving 12 bases between. CDR1 is MNHEY, CDR2 SVGAGI, per germline. The length of the CDR3 is 12 residues. Here the CDR3 reads CASRDGAGEQYF. Here the CDR3 DNA reads TGTGCCAGCAGAGACGGAGCGGGCGAGCAGTACTTC.

The gene calls are TRBV3-1 (or the pseudogene TRBV3-2) and TRBJ2-3; 7 bases are shared with TRBD2. V lost 1 base, J lost 3 bases, and 4 bases stayed unmatched. This CDR3 is 15 amino acids long. Germline V CDR1 and CDR2: LGHDT, YNNKEL (reference sequence). CDR3 protein: CASSQGVSGTDTQYF. The CDR3 coding sequence is TGTGCCAGCAGCCAAGGGGTTAGCGGGACAGATACGCAGTATTTT.

The chain uses TRBV25-1 and TRBJ2-1; tentatively, D is TRBD2 (6 bases). This CDR3 has 16 residues. Germline CDR1 MGHDK, CDR2 SYGVNS. V gave up 1 base and J gave up 2 bases, with 12 bases separating them. The CDR3 spells CASSESQGGTYNEQFF. Written as DNA, the CDR3 is TGTGCCAGCAGTGAATCCCAAGGCGGGACCTACAATGAGCAGTTCTTC.

This clone was picked up one time. The chain has TRBV5-8 and TRBJ2-6, with D maybe TRBD2 (5 bases). Germline V gene data show CDR1 as SGHTS and CDR2 as YDEGEE. V gave up 7 bases and J gave up 4 bases, with 12 bases separating them. This CDR3 is 14 amino acids long. In DNA form, the CDR3 reads TGTGCCAGCTGCGGCGGGCCCGGGGCCAACGTCCTGACTTTC. It is translated as CASCGGPGANVLTF.

The CDR3 region is CASSPRQGKDTQYF. The CDR3 DNA reads as TGTGCCAGTAGTCCACGACAGGGTAAAGATACGCAGTATTTT. The chain carries TRBV19 and TRBJ2-3; 7 bases align to TRBD1. The CDR3 loop spans 14 amino acids. Germline lookup yields CDR1 LNHDA and CDR2 SQIVND (reference sequence). Germline trimming cut 5 bases from V and 5 bases from J; bases unmatched to any gene: 7. Supplemented by reference TRBV19 and TRBJ2-3, the full variable domain reads DGGITQSPKYLFRKEGQNVTLSCEQNLNHDAMYWYRQDPGQGLRLIYYSQIVNDFQKGDIAEGYSVSREKKESFPLTVTSAQKNPTAFYLCASSPRQGKDTQYFGPGTRLTVL.